This TCR beta chain was sequenced for a study of cytomegalovirus exposure and HLA in healthy donors. Study-wide results and limits: Among TCR beta chains, those listed as cytomegalovirus-associated numbered approximately 150. It was in a later analysis that TCR association rates were seen to vary by HLA locus, highest for DRB1 and lowest for HLA-C. Highly shared sequence variants in one cluster were likely a sequencing artifact. Links to common viral pathogens appeared, in a later analysis, for several of the most significant clusters.

Concerning this clone itself: Its antigen is undetermined.

Germline CDR1 is SGHVS and CDR2 is FQNEAQ. CDR3 size: 13 residues. V lost 4 bases, J lost 5 bases, and 12 bases lay in between. This PCR relied on a set of 60 Vbeta primers and 13 Jbeta primers. Only in-frame clones appear in the TCRdb table, and some are missing; sequencing was by immunoSEQ multiplex PCR. The sample contains under 250,000 clones, 75% to 90% of which appear only once. The chain links TRBV7-8 to TRBJ2-7; TRBD2 might be the D (5 bases). This receptor was taken from a boy aged 2-9 years in good health and CMV-seronegative. Source material: PBMCs. CDR3 DNA: TGTGCCAGCAGCTACCTCCACGGGGACGAGCAGTACTTC. Its translation is CASSYLHGDEQYF.